A selection of T cell receptor beta chains follows, all from one sample in a study of blood T cell repertoires in COVID-19. The repertoire was sequenced with immunoSEQ multiplex PCR; TCRdb's copy has only in-frame clones and lacks some. The table records some 150,000 clones, more than 75% of them present only once. Sequenced: peripheral blood. Source of these receptors: a man between 60 and 75 years old with active or convalescent COVID-19. CDR3s include the opening cysteine and the closing phenylalanine or tryptophan. Each record gives: clone size, V gene, D gene, J gene, CDR3 DNA, CDR3 protein. D genes are given only for firm matches. Only part of the rows carry a size: once, few, many, or a class if the clone is expanded.

.	TRBV30	.	TRBJ2-2	TGTGCCTGGAGTGTACAGGGGAACACCGGGGAGCTGTTTTTT	CAWSVQGNTGELFF
few	TRBV24-1	.	TRBJ2-3	TGTGCCACCAGTGACTACGACACAGATACGCAGTATTTT	CATSDYDTDTQYF
.	TRBV4-1	TRBD2	TRBJ2-1	TGCGCCAGCAGCCACCAGCGGACTAGCGGGAGATTGAATGAGCAGTTCTTC	CASSHQRTSGRLNEQFF
.	TRBV7-9	.	TRBJ1-2	TGTGCCAGCAGCTTCTGGGGGGATGGCTACACCTTC	CASSFWGDGYTF
.	TRBV10-1	TRBD2	TRBJ2-2	TGCGCCAGCAGCGGGACCCCGACTAGCGGGAGGAACACCGGGGAGCTGTTTTTT	CASSGTPTSGRNTGELFF
.	TRBV5-1	TRBD1	TRBJ2-1	TGCGCCAGCAGCTTGGCCGGGACAGGGGGCAATGAGCAGTTCTTC	CASSLAGTGGNEQFF
.	TRBV10-3	TRBD1	TRBJ1-2	TGTGCCATCAGTGGACAGGGGGCTCCGCACTATGGCTACACCTTC	CAISGQGAPHYGYTF
few	TRBV5-6	TRBD1	TRBJ2-2	TGTGCCAGCAGCGGAGGGACAGGGGGAGCAAACAGGGAGCTGTTTTTT	CASSGGTGGANRELFF
.	TRBV11-3	TRBD2	TRBJ2-1	TGTGCCAGCAGCTCGGCGGGAGCAACCTACAATGAGCAGTTCTTC	CASSSAGATYNEQFF
few	TRBV28	TRBD1	TRBJ2-3	TGTGCCAGCACCTGGACAGGGAGAAGCACAGATACGCAGTATTTT	CASTWTGRSTDTQYF
.	TRBV6-4	.	TRBJ1-2	TGTGCCAGCAGTGACTCCAGGGCATACTATGGCTACACCTTC	CASSDSRAYYGYTF
.	TRBV19	.	TRBJ1-1	TGTGCCAGTAGTATGGCATCCGGGCGGGTTTTCTTT	CASSMASGRVFF
.	TRBV29-1	.	TRBJ1-2	TGCAGCGTTGAGTTGGGGGGAGGCTACACCTTC	CSVELGGGYTF
once	TRBV11-2	.	TRBJ2-2	TGTGCCAGCAGCTCGACCGCAGGCAACACCGGGGAGCTGTTTTTT	CASSSTAGNTGELFF
few	TRBV6-5	TRBD1	TRBJ1-5	TGTGCCAGCAGCAGGGACAGTTTTAATCAGCCCCAGCATTTT	CASSRDSFNQPQHF
.	TRBV7-9	.	TRBJ2-4	TGTGCCATATTGGAGCTGAACTCAGCCAAAAACATTCAGTACTTC	CAILELNSAKNIQYF
.	TRBV10-3	TRBD2	TRBJ2-3	TGTGCCATCAGTGAGTCCGGGACTAGCGGCACAGATACGCAGTATTTT	CAISESGTSGTDTQYF
.	TRBV5-1	TRBD2	TRBJ2-1	TGCGCCAGCAGCGGGACTAGCGGGAGTAATGAGCAGTTCTTC	CASSGTSGSNEQFF
.	TRBV7-3	.	TRBJ1-1	TGTGCCAGCAGCCCCCAGGGAGGGCGCACTGAAGCTTTCTTT	CASSPQGGRTEAFF
.	TRBV5-6	.	TRBJ1-2	TGTGCCAGCAGCTTAGACTGGGTCTATGGCTACACCTTC	CASSLDWVYGYTF
.	TRBV4-1	TRBD1	TRBJ1-4	TGCGCCAGCAGCCGAAATCCGGGACAGGGGAGGGAAAAACTGTTTTTT	CASSRNPGQGREKLFF
.	TRBV25-1	.	TRBJ2-6	TGTGCCAGCAGCCCCGTGGAAGGTCAGGGCTCTGGGGCCAACGTCCTGACTTTC	CASSPVEGQGSGANVLTF
few	TRBV7-9	.	TRBJ1-3	TGTGCCAGCAGCTTAGTGTCGGGGGGCTCTGGAAACACCATATATTTT	CASSLVSGGSGNTIYF
.	TRBV3-1/TRBV3-2	.	TRBJ2-7	TGTGCCAGCAGCCAGCGGGACGCCGGATCCTACGAGCAGTACTTC	CASSQRDAGSYEQYF
few	TRBV30	.	TRBJ1-2	TGTGCCTGGATCCCTATGGGTAGAGGGAGAGCTAACTATGGCTACACCTTC	CAWIPMGRGRANYGYTF
.	TRBV24-1	TRBD1	TRBJ2-3	TGTGCCACCAGTGACCCTACAGGGGCCGGCACAGATACGCAGTATTTT	CATSDPTGAGTDTQYF
.	TRBV5-8	.	TRBJ1-5	TGTGCCAGCAGCTTGGACAGGGTCAGGGATCAGCCCCAGCATTTT	CASSLDRVRDQPQHF
.	TRBV9	.	TRBJ2-2	TGTGCCAGCAGCGTAGAACTTAACACCGGGGAGCTGTTTTTT	CASSVELNTGELFF
few	TRBV6-5	TRBD2	TRBJ2-1	TGTGCCAGCAGTTACTCGGCGGGGGGAGGGTACAATGAGCAGTTCTTC	CASSYSAGGGYNEQFF
.	TRBV25-1	TRBD1	TRBJ2-4	TGTGCCAGCAGTGGACAGGGAGCCAAAAACATTCAGTACTTC	CASSGQGAKNIQYF
.	TRBV6-5	TRBD2	TRBJ2-1	TGTGCCACAAATAGGGCTAGCGGCTCCTATTATGAGCAGTTCTTC	CATNRASGSYYEQFF
.	TRBV4-3	.	TRBJ1-3	TGCGCCAGCAGCCAAGACAAGACAAGCTCTGGAAACACCATATATTTT	CASSQDKTSSGNTIYF
.	TRBV27	.	TRBJ2-7	TGTGCCAGCAGTTTTCGTACAGGGCCCATGGAGCAGTACTTC	CASSFRTGPMEQYF
.	TRBV9	TRBD1	TRBJ1-4	TGTGCCAGCAGCGTAGGAGGGACAGGGGGCGAAAAACTGTTTTTT	CASSVGGTGGEKLFF
.	TRBV12-3/TRBV12-4	.	TRBJ1-2	TGTGCCAGTTCGGGGAGAAACTATGGCTACACCTTC	CASSGRNYGYTF
.	TRBV27	.	TRBJ2-5	TGTGCCAGCAAAGGTGGTCGGGGAGGACAAGAGACCCAGTACTTC	CASKGGRGGQETQYF
few	TRBV19	.	TRBJ1-1	TGTGCCAGTACCCCTAGCGCAGGGTTAATGAACACTGAAGCTTTCTTT	CASTPSAGLMNTEAFF
once	TRBV5-1	.	TRBJ1-4	TGCGCCAGCAGCTTGGCCGGGAATTTGGGTGAAAAACTGTTTTTT	CASSLAGNLGEKLFF
.	TRBV6-6	TRBD2	TRBJ2-7	TGTGCCAGCAGTTCGAGGACTAGCGGGAGGGTTGACGAGCAGTACTTC	CASSSRTSGRVDEQYF
few	TRBV20-1	.	TRBJ2-7	TGCAGTGCTAGAGCCACCTACGAGCAGTACTTC	CSARATYEQYF
.	TRBV2	.	TRBJ1-4	TGTGCCAGCGGAGCCAGAAGATCAACTAATGAAAAACTGTTTTTT	CASGARRSTNEKLFF
.	TRBV7-3	TRBD1	TRBJ2-5	TGTGCCAGCAGCTTGGGACAGGGAGCAGAGACCCAGTACTTC	CASSLGQGAETQYF
.	TRBV7-2	TRBD1	TRBJ2-7	TGTGCCAGCAACCCGAGAGGACAGGGGACGCTCGAGCAGTACTTC	CASNPRGQGTLEQYF
.	TRBV19	.	TRBJ2-7	TGTGCCAGTAGTCCCCTCCGGGGGACGGGCGAGCAGTACTTC	CASSPLRGTGEQYF
.	TRBV19	TRBD2	TRBJ2-1	TGTGCCAGTAGTAGGACTAGCGGGGGCAATGAGCAGTTCTTC	CASSRTSGGNEQFF
.	TRBV2	TRBD1	TRBJ2-3	TGTGCCAGCAGTGGACCGGGACAGGGAATAGATACGCAGTATTTT	CASSGPGQGIDTQYF
.	TRBV20-1	.	TRBJ1-4	TGCGGTGGGGGGGCTAATGAAAAACTGTTTTTT	CGGGANEKLFF
once	TRBV18	.	TRBJ1-4	TGTGCCAGCTCCGACAGTTCCTCTAATGAAAAACTGTTTTTT	CASSDSSSNEKLFF
.	TRBV28	TRBD1	TRBJ1-1	TGTGCCAGCCTGGCCCAGGGGGCCACTGAAGCTTTCTTT	CASLAQGATEAFF
.	TRBV6-5	.	TRBJ1-1	TGTGCCAGCCATCCACTTGGGGGGTCGACTGAAGCTTTCTTT	CASHPLGGSTEAFF
.	TRBV19	.	TRBJ1-5	TGTGCCAGTTGCGATAGCAATCAGCCCCAGCATTTT	CASCDSNQPQHF
once	TRBV14	.	TRBJ2-2	TGTGCCAGCAGCCAAGTAGCCACCGGGGAGCTGTTTTTT	CASSQVATGELFF
.	TRBV5-1	TRBD2	TRBJ2-5	TGCGCCAGCAGCTTGGATAGCGGGAGGGCCAGAGAGACCCAGTACTTC	CASSLDSGRARETQYF
few	TRBV7-9	.	TRBJ2-7	TGTGCCAGCAGCTTGAGCTCCTACGAGCAGTACTTC	CASSLSSYEQYF
.	TRBV2	TRBD2	TRBJ2-1	TGTGCCAGCCAGCGGGAGAGGTCTGAGCAGTTCTTC	CASQRERSEQFF
.	TRBV25-1	.	TRBJ1-1	TGTGCCAGCAGCTGGGGAGGGGCCCAAGGGGAGGCTTTCTTT	CASSWGGAQGEAFF
.	TRBV5-5	.	TRBJ2-7	TGTGCCAGCAGCTTGGGTTCAGGGGTCACCTACGAGCAGTACTTC	CASSLGSGVTYEQYF
.	TRBV5-1	.	TRBJ1-1	TGCGCCAGCAGCTCGGGGGGCGCCACTGAAGCTTTCTTT	CASSSGGATEAFF
.	TRBV28	TRBD1	TRBJ1-2	TGTGCCAGCAGCCTGAACAGGGGGGACTATGGCTACACCTTC	CASSLNRGDYGYTF
.	TRBV18	.	TRBJ2-7	TGTGCCAGCTCACCGAGAGATAAGCAGTACTTC	CASSPRDKQYF